A selection of T cell receptor beta chains follows, all from one sample in a study of T-cell memory formation after mild COVID-19. TCRdb passed the 5' RACE reads through MiXCR, listing each CDR3 protein once. The sample has roughly 560,000 distinct CDR3 sequences; around 20% are singletons. The sequenced sample was PBMCs or a T cell subset sorted from them (not recorded which). The receptors were sampled from an adult woman who had mild COVID-19 (a few samples of this study predate the infection). Cell type and time point are not known. CDR3s include the opening cysteine and the closing phenylalanine or tryptophan. Each record gives: clone size, J gene, D gene, V gene, CDR3 length, CDR3 DNA, CDR3 protein. D genes are given only for firm matches. Some rows mark clone size as missing; the rest say once, few, many or name a class of expanded clone.

>.|TRBJ2-1|.|TRBV5-1|16
TGCGCCAGCAGCTTGGGGATCGGAGTAAGGGACAATCAGCAGTTCTTC
CASSLGIGVRDNQQFF
>few|TRBJ2-2|TRBD1|TRBV24-1|16
TGTGCCACCAGTGAGACCGGACAGGCGAACACCGGGGAGCTGTTTTTT
CATSETGQANTGELFF
>.|TRBJ2-1|.|TRBV7-9|15
TGTGCCAGCAATCTCGGACAGGGAGGGTTCAATGAGCAGTTCTTC
CASNLGQGGFNEQFF
>.|TRBJ1-1|TRBD1|TRBV20-1|13
TGCAGTGCTAGAGACAGGGGGCGTACTGAAGCTTTCTTT
CSARDRGRTEAFF
>.|TRBJ2-7|TRBD1|TRBV19|14
TGTGCCAGTAGTGGCGGACAGGGGGGCTACGAGCAGTACTTC
CASSGGQGGYEQYF
>few|TRBJ1-1|.|TRBV14|13
TGTGCCAGCAGCCAGACGTTCGGGGGGCGAGCTTTCTTT
CASSQTFGGRAFF
>.|TRBJ2-3|.|TRBV7-2|13
TGTGCCAGTCGGTCCTTAGCCACAGATACGCAGTATTTT
CASRSLATDTQYF
>many|TRBJ2-7|.|TRBV24-1|11
TGTGCCACCCAACAGGGCCACGAGCAGTACTTC
CATQQGHEQYF
>few|TRBJ2-1|.|TRBV10-3|13
TGTGCCATCAGTGACCCGACGCGGGCTGAGCAGTTCTTC
CAISDPTRAEQFF
>.|TRBJ1-4|TRBD1|TRBV29-1|12
TGCAGCGCCCGGGCAGGGGGCGAAAAACTGTTTTTT
CSARAGGEKLFF
>.|TRBJ2-1|TRBD1|TRBV5-1|16
TGCGCCAGCAGCTTCGGAGACAGGGGGGTTTACAATGAGCAGTTCTTC
CASSFGDRGVYNEQFF
>few|TRBJ2-5|TRBD2|TRBV4-2|16
TGTGCCAGCAGCCAAGCAACCGGGGGGTACCAAGAGACCCAGTACTTC
CASSQATGGYQETQYF
>.|TRBJ2-1|.|TRBV11-1|16
TGTGCCAGCAGCCTACTCCGGGACACACCTTACAATGAGCAGTTCTTC
CASSLLRDTPYNEQFF
>few|TRBJ1-4|.|TRBV7-2|15
TGTGCCAGCAGCTTAGGGTATAGGGGGGATGAAAAACTGTTTTTT
CASSLGYRGDEKLFF
>few|TRBJ2-2|.|TRBV19|15
TGTGCCAGCCGGAGCCAGGACAGGAACACCGGGGAGCTGTTTTTT
CASRSQDRNTGELFF
>many|TRBJ2-7|TRBD1|TRBV7-2|13
TGTGCCAGCAGTTGGGACAGAGGATACGAGCAGTACTTC
CASSWDRGYEQYF
>many|TRBJ1-5|.|TRBV12-3/TRBV12-4|14
TGTGCCAGCAGTTTTGGGGGGGCGGATCAGCCCCAGCATTTT
CASSFGGADQPQHF
>.|TRBJ1-1|TRBD1|TRBV29-1|13
TGCAGCGTCTGGACAGGGATGAACACTGAAGCTTTCTTT
CSVWTGMNTEAFF
>.|TRBJ1-2|.|TRBV5-1|13
TGCGCCACCCCACGGGGCGATGGTCTTGGCTACACCTTC
CATPRGDGLGYTF
>few|TRBJ2-7|.|TRBV30|15
TGTGCCTGGAGTGTGATGAAGCGTCGGTCCTACGAGCAGTACTTC
CAWSVMKRRSYEQYF
>few|TRBJ2-5|.|TRBV5-1|15
TGCGCCAGCGCCCCTCCCGAGGGCCCGGGGGAGACCCAGTACTTC
CASAPPEGPGETQYF
>few|TRBJ2-7|.|TRBV7-8|11
TGTGCCAGCAGCGCATTCGGCGAGCAGTACTTC
CASSAFGEQYF
>few|TRBJ2-3|.|TRBV9|17
TGTGCCAGCAGCGTAGCCGTCCGAGGGGGGGCTTCAGATACGCAGTATTTT
CASSVAVRGGASDTQYF
>.|TRBJ2-1|.|TRBV7-9|13
TGTGCCAGCACAAAGAGGGGAACTGATGAGCAGTTCTTC
CASTKRGTDEQFF
>.|TRBJ1-1|.|TRBV4-1|15
TGCGCCAGCAGCCATCAACAGCCTATGAACACTGAAGCTTTCTTT
CASSHQQPMNTEAFF
>.|TRBJ1-1|TRBD1|TRBV11-3|17
TGTGCCAGCAGCCCCCTCTGGACAGGGGGGATGAACACTGAAGCTTTCTTT
CASSPLWTGGMNTEAFF
>.|TRBJ2-7|TRBD1|TRBV5-1|15
TGCGCCAGCAGCTCCGGACAGGGGGGGACCTACGAGCAGTACTTC
CASSSGQGGTYEQYF
>.|TRBJ1-1|TRBD1|TRBV11-3|13
TGTGCCAGCAGCCCCGGACAGGGCGCTGAAGCTTTCTTT
CASSPGQGAEAFF
>.|TRBJ2-3|TRBD2|TRBV20-1|16
TGCAGTGCTCCCATCGGTGGAGCGGGGGGTCTAGATACGCAGTATTTT
CSAPIGGAGGLDTQYF
>.|TRBJ2-3|.|TRBV20-1|15
TGCAGTGCTAGTACCGGGATACCACTAACAGATACGCAGTATTTT
CSASTGIPLTDTQYF
>.|TRBJ2-3|.|TRBV9|18
TGTGCCAGCAGCGTAGATTTAGGATTGCAGGGAACTACAGATACGCAGTATTTT
CASSVDLGLQGTTDTQYF
>.|TRBJ1-2|TRBD1|TRBV4-1|15
TGCGCCAGCAGCCAAGGACAGGGATTTAACTATGGCTACACCTTC
CASSQGQGFNYGYTF
>.|TRBJ2-7|.|TRBV6-5|13
TGTGCCAGCAGTTACTCGAACAGGGACTGGCAGTACTTC
CASSYSNRDWQYF
>.|TRBJ2-3|.|TRBV24-1|14
TGTGCCACCACCGATGGGCAGGGGGGAGATACGCAGTATTTT
CATTDGQGGDTQYF
>few|TRBJ2-5|TRBD1|TRBV10-3|14
TGTGCCATCAGGGGACAGGGGGCACTTGAGACCCAGTACTTC
CAIRGQGALETQYF
>few|TRBJ2-7|TRBD1|TRBV6-5|15
TGTGCCAGCAGTTACCGGGGACAGGGGCCGCACGAGCAGTACTTC
CASSYRGQGPHEQYF
>few|TRBJ2-1|.|TRBV9|16
TGTGCCAGCAGCGGAAGTGGACCCCTCGGGTGGAATGAGCAGTTCTTC
CASSGSGPLGWNEQFF
>.|TRBJ2-1|TRBD2|TRBV12-3/TRBV12-4|15
TGTGCCTGCAGTTTAGCTAGCGGGAGGGTACGTGAGCAGTTCTTC
CACSLASGRVREQFF
>.|TRBJ1-2|.|TRBV3-1|13
TGTGCCAGCAGCCAAGGAGGGGTATTTGGCTACACCTTC
CASSQGGVFGYTF
>few|TRBJ2-3|.|TRBV20-1|12
TGCAGTGCTCGACAGCTCACAGATACGCAGTATTTT
CSARQLTDTQYF
>few|TRBJ1-1|.|TRBV18|15
TGTGCCAGCTCATATCCCGGGAGCCGGGGAACTGAAGCTTTCTTT
CASSYPGSRGTEAFF
>few|TRBJ2-5|.|TRBV7-9|15
TGTGCCAGCAGCTCCGTTATGCCGAGAGAAGAGACCCAGTACTTC
CASSSVMPREETQYF
>.|TRBJ1-1|TRBD1|TRBV20-1|13
TGCAGTGCGGCAGGGGGCGCGGTCACTGAAGCTTTCTTT
CSAAGGAVTEAFF
>many|TRBJ2-1|TRBD2|TRBV9|15
TGTGCCAGCAGCGTAGAAGGGAGGGGTTACAATGAGCAGTTCTTC
CASSVEGRGYNEQFF
>.|TRBJ1-1|.|TRBV5-1|13
TGCGCCAGCCAAACAGGGAAGAACACTGAAGCTTTCTTT
CASQTGKNTEAFF
>few|TRBJ2-5|TRBD1|TRBV6-5|15
TGTGCCAGCAGTTTCGGGACAGGGGAAGGAGGGACCCAGTACTTC
CASSFGTGEGGTQYF
>.|TRBJ2-1|TRBD1|TRBV5-1|15
TGCGCCAGCAGGGCGGACAGGGGGCGGCCCAATGAGCAGTTCTTC
CASRADRGRPNEQFF
>many|TRBJ2-3|.|TRBV7-9|14
TGTGCCAGCAGCCCTTGGACCCTCACAGATACGCAGTATTTT
CASSPWTLTDTQYF
>few|TRBJ2-1|.|TRBV12-3/TRBV12-4|15
TGTGCCAGCAGTTTAGTAGCCCTGCTAGGGAATGAGCAGTTCTTC
CASSLVALLGNEQFF
>few|TRBJ2-3|TRBD2|TRBV6-2/TRBV6-3|18
TGTGCCAGCAGTCTAGTGGGCCTACTAGCGGGAGTACCAGATACGCAGTATTTT
CASSLVGLLAGVPDTQYF
>.|TRBJ1-2|TRBD1|TRBV6-1|15
TGTGCCAGCAGTGGACAGGGTCCCTTGGGCTATGGCTACACCTTC
CASSGQGPLGYGYTF
>many|TRBJ2-7|TRBD1|TRBV15|14
TGTGCCACCAGCAGCCGGGACAGGGTGTTCGAGCAGTACTTC
CATSSRDRVFEQYF
>few|TRBJ2-1|TRBD1|TRBV12-3/TRBV12-4|15
TGTGCCAGCACCTCGGGACAGCGGACTTACAATGAGCAGTTCTTC
CASTSGQRTYNEQFF
>.|TRBJ1-2|.|TRBV2|13
TGTGCCAGCAGGGAGAGGGCGACTGGGGGCTACACCTTC
CASRERATGGYTF
>many|TRBJ2-1|TRBD2|TRBV5-1|13
TGCGCCAGCAGACTAGCGGGACTAAATGAGCAGTTCTTC
CASRLAGLNEQFF
>.|TRBJ2-3|TRBD2|TRBV7-9|16
TGTGCCAGCAGCCAACAGACTGCGGGAGTTACAGATACGCAGTATTTT
CASSQQTAGVTDTQYF